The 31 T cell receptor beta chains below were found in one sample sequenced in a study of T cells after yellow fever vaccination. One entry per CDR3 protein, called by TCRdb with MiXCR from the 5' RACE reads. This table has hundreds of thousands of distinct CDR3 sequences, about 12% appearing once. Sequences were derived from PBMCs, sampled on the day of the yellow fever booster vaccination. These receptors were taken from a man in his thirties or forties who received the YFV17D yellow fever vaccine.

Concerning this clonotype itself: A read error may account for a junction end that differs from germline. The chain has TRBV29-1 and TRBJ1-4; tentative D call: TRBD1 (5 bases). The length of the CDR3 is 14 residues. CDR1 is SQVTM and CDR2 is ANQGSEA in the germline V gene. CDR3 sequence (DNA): TGCAGCGTCCGAGTGGGACCCACTAACGAAAAACTGTTTTTT. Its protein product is CSVRVGPTNEKLFF.

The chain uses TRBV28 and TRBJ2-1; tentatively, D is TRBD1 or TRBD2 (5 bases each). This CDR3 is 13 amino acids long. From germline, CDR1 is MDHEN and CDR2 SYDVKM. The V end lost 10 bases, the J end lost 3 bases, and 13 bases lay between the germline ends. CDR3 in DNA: TGTGCCACCTTCAATGGGGGCTACAATGAGCAGTTCTTC. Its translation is CATFNGGYNEQFF.

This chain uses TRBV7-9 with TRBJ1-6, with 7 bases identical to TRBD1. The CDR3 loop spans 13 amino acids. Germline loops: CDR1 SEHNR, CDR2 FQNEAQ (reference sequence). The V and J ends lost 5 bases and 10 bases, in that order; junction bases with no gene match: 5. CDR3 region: CASSAGTVSPLHF. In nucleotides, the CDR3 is TGTGCCAGCAGCGCCGGGACAGTCTCACCCCTCCACTTT.

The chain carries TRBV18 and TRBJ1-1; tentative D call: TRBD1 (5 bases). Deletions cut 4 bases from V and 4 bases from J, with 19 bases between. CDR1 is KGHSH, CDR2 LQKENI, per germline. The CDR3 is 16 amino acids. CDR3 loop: CASSRNVWAGPTEAFF. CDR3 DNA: TGTGCCAGCTCACGTAACGTGTGGGCAGGGCCCACTGAAGCTTTCTTT. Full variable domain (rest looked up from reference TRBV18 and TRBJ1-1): NAGVMQNPRHLVRRRGQEARLRCSPMKGHSHVYWYRQLPEEGLKFMVYLQKENIIDESGMPKERFSAEFPKEGPSILRIQQVVRGDSAAYFCASSRNVWAGPTEAFFGQGTRLTVV.

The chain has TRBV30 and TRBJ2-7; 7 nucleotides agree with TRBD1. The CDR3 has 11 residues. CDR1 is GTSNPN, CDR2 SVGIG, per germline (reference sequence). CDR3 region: CGVGGRGEQYF. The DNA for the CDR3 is TGTGGCGTAGGGGGCAGGGGCGAGCAGTACTTC.

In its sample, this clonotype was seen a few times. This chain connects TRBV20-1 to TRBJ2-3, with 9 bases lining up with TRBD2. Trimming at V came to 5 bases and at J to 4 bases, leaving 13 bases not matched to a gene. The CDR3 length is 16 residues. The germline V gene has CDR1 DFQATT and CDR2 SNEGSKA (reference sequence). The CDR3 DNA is TGCAGTGCTCCTAAGGGCAGCGGGAGGATCGCAGATACGCAGTATTTT. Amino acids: CSAPKGSGRIADTQYF.

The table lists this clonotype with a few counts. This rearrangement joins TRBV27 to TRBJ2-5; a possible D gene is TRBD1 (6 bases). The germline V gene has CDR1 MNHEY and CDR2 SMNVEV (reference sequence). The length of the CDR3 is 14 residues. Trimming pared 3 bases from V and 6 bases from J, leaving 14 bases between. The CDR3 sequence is CASSFTRGWKTQYF. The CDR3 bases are TGTGCCAGCAGTTTTACCAGGGGTTGGAAGACCCAGTACTTC.

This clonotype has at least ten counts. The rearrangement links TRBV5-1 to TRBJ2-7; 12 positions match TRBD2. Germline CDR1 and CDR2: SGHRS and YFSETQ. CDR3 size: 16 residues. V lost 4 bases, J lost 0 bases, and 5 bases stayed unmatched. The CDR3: CASSRGTSGYSYEQYF. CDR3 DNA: TGCGCCAGCAGCCGCGGGACTAGCGGGTACTCCTACGAGCAGTACTTC.

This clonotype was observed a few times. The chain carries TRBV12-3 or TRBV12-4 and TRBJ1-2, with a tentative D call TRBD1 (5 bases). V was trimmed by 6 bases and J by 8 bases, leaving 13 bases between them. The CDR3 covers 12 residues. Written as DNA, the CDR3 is TGTGCCAGCAGCTCCCAGGGTATCGGCTACACCTTC. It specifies CASSSQGIGYTF.

CDR3 bases: TGTGCCAGCAGTCCCCGGGCCCACAATCAGCCCCAGCATTTT. Translation gives CASSPRAHNQPQHF. The chain carries TRBV12-3 or TRBV12-4 and TRBJ1-5; D gene uncertain. This CDR3 region has 14 residues. V was pared by 5 bases and J by 3 bases, with 11 bases between.

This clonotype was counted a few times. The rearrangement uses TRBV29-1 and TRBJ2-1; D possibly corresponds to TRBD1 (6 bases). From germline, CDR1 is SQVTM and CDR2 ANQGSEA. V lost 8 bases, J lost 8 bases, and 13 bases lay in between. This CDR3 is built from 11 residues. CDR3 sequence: CSISGADEQFF. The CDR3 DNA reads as TGCAGCATATCAGGGGCCGATGAGCAGTTCTTC.

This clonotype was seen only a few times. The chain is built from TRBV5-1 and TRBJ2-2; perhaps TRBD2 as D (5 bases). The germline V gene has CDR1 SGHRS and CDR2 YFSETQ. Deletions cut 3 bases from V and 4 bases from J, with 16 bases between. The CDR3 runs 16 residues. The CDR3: CASSSSGITSTGELFF. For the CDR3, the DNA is TGCGCCAGCAGCTCATCGGGAATCACAAGCACCGGGGAGCTGTTTTTT.

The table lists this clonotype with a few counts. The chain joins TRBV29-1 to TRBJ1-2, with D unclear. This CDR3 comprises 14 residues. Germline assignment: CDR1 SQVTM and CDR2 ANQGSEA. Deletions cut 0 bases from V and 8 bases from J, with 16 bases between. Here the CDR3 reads CSVEDLRNPWGYTF. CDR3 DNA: TGCAGCGTTGAAGATCTGAGAAACCCCTGGGGCTACACCTTC.

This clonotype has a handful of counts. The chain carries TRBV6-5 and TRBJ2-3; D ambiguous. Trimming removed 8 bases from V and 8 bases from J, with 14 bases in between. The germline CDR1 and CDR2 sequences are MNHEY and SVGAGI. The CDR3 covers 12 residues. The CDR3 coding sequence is TGTGCCAGCTCCCCTTCTTTGGGTACGCAGTATTTT. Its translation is CASSPSLGTQYF.

Here the CDR3 DNA reads TGTGCCAGCAGCTTTGGAGGGGACGATGAGCAGTTCTTC. The encoded protein is CASSFGGDDEQFF. The genes are TRBV7-7 and TRBJ2-1; TRBD2 might be the D (6 bases). The CDR3 has 13 residues. CDR1 is SSHAT and CDR2 is FNYEAQ in the germline V gene (reference sequence). The V end lost 3 bases, the J end lost 8 bases, and 11 bases lay between the germline ends. Full variable domain (outside the CDR3, taken from reference TRBV7-7 and TRBJ2-1): GAGVSQSPRYKVTKRGQDVTLRCDPISSHATLYWYQQALGQGPEFLTYFNYEAQPDKSGLPSDRFSAERPEGSISTLTIQRTEQRDSAMYRCASSFGGDDEQFFGPGTRLTVL.

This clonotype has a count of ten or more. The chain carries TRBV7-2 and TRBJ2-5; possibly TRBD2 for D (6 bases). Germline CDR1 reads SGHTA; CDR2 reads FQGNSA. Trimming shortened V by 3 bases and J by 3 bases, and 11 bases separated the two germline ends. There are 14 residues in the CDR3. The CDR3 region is CASSFGGGKETQYF. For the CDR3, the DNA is TGTGCCAGCAGCTTCGGCGGAGGGAAAGAGACCCAGTACTTC.

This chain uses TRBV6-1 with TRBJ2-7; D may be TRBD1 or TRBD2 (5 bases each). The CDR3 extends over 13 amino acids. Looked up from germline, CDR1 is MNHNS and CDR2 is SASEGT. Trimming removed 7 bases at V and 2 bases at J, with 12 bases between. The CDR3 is CASTGPVAYEQYF. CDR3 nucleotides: TGTGCCAGCACGGGGCCGGTGGCCTACGAGCAGTACTTC.

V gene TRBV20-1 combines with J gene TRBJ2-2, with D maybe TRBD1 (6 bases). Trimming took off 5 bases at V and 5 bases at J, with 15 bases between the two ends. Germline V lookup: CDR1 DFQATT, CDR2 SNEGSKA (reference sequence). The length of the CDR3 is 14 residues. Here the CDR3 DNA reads TGCAGTGCTTCTAGGGGGTTCGGGACCGGGGAGCTGTTTTTT. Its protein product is CSASRGFGTGELFF.

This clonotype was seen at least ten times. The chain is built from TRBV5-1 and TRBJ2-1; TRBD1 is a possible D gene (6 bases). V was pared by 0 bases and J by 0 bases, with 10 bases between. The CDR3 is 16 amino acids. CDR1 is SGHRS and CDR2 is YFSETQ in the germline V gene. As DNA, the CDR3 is TGCGCCAGCAGCTTGGTTGGACAGAGCTCCTACAATGAGCAGTTCTTC. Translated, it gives CASSLVGQSSYNEQFF.

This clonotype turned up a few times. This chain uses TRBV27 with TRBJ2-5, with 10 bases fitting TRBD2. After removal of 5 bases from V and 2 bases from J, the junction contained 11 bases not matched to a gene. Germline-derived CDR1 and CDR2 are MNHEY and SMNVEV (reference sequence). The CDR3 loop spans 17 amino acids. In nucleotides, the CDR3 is TGTGCCAGCAGTCCTTCGGACAAACTAGCGGGGCAAGAGACCCAGTACTTC. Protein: CASSPSDKLAGQETQYF.

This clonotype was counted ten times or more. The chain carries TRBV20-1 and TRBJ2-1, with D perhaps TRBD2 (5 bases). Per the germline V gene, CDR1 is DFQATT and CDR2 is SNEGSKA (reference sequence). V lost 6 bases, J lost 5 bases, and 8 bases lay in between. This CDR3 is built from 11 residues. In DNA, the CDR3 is TGCAGTGCCGCGCGGGACAATGAGCAGTTCTTC. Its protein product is CSAARDNEQFF.

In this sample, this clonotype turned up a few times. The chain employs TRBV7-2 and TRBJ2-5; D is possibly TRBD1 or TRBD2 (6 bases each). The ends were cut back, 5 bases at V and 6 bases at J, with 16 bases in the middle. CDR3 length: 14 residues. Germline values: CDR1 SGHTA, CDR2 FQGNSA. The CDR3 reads CASSGRGQRQTQYF. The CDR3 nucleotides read TGTGCCAGCAGCGGTCGGGGGCAGAGGCAGACCCAGTACTTC.

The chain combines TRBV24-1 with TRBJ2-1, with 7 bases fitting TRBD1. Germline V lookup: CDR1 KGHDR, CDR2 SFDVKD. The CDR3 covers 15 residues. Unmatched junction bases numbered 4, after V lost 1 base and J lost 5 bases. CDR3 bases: TGTGCCACCAGTGATTTCTCGGGACAGAACAATGAGCAGTTCTTC. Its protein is CATSDFSGQNNEQFF.

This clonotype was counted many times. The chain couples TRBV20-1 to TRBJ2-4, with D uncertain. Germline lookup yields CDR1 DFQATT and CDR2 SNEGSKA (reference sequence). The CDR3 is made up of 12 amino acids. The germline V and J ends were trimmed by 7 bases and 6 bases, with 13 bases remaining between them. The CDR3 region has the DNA TGCAGTGGCACGGACGTGGGAAACATTCAGTACTTC. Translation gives CSGTDVGNIQYF.

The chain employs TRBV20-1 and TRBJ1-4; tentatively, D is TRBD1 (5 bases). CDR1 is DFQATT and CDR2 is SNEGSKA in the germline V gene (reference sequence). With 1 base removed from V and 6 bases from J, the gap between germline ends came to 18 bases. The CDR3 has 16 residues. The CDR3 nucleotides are TGCAGTGCTAGAGGGGGGAATAGCGGAGCGGATGAAAAACTGTTTTTT. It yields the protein CSARGGNSGADEKLFF.

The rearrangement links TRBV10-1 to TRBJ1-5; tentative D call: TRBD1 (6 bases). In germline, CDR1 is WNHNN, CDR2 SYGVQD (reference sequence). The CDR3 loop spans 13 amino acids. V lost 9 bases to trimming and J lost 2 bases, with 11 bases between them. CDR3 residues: CARRGGGNQPQHF. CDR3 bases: TGCGCCAGAAGAGGGGGTGGCAATCAGCCCCAGCATTTT.

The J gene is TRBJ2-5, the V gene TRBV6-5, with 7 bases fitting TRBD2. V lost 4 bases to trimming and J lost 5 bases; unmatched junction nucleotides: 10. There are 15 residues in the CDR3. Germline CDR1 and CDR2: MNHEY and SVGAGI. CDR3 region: CASSFGTTFGETQYF. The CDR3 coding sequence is TGTGCCAGCAGTTTCGGGACTACCTTCGGGGAGACCCAGTACTTC.

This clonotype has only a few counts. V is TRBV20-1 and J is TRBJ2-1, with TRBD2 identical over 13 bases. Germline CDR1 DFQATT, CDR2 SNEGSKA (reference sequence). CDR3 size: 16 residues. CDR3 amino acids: CRARGLAGLSYNEQFF. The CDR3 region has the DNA TGCAGGGCCCGGGGACTAGCGGGGCTCTCCTACAATGAGCAGTTCTTC.

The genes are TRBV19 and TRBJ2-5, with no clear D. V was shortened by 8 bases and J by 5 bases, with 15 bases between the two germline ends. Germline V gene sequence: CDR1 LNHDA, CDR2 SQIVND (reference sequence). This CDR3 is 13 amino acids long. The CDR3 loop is CASGEAHSETQYF. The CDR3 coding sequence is TGTGCCAGTGGAGAAGCCCATTCGGAGACCCAGTACTTC.

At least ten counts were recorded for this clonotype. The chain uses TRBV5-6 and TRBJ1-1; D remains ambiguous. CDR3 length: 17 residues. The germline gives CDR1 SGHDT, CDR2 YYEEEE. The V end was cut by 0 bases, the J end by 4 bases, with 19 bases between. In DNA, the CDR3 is TGTGCCAGCAGCTTGGCCGTAATCCGACGCGGACCCACTGAAGCTTTCTTT. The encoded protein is CASSLAVIRRGPTEAFF.

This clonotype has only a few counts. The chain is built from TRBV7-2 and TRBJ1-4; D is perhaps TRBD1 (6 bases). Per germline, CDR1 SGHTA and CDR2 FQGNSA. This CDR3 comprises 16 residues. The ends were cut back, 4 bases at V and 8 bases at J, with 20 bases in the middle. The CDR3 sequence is CASSSQDRGGGEKLFF. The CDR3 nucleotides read TGTGCCAGCAGCTCCCAGGACAGAGGAGGCGGGGAAAAACTGTTTTTT.